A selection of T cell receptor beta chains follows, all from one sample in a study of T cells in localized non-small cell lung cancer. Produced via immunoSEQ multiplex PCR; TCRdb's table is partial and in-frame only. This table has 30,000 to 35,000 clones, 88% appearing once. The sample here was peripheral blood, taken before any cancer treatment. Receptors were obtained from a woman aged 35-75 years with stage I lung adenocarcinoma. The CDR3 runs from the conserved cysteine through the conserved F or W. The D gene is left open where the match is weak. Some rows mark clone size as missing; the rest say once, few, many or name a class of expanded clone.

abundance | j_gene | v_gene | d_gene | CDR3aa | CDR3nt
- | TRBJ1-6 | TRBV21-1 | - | CASSKPANGDPPLHF | TGTGCCAGCAGCAAACCTGCCAACGGGGACCCGCCCCTCCACTTT
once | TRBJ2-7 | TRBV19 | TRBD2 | CASSMSGGVYEQYF | TGTGCCAGTAGTATGAGCGGGGGTGTTTACGAGCAGTACTTC
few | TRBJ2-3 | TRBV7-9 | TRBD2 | CASNGRPSGGAGTDTQYF | TGTGCCAGCAACGGGAGGCCTAGCGGGGGGGCAGGCACAGATACGCAGTATTTT
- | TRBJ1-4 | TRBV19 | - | CASSILLPGHLLFF | TGTGCCAGTAGTATACTCCTCCCGGGACACTTGCTGTTTTTT
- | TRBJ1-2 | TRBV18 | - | CASSPPSDYGYTF | TGTGCCAGCTCACCACCGTCGGACTATGGCTACACCTTC
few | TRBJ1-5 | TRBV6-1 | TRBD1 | CASSGLQGTQPQHF | TGTGCCAGCAGTGGACTACAGGGGACGCAGCCCCAGCATTTT
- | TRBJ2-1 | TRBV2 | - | CASTVLDEQFF | TGTGCCAGCACAGTTCTTGATGAGCAGTTCTTC
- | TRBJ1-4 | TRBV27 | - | CASSLSIAGLGLRTEEKLFF | TGTGCCAGCAGTTTATCGATAGCAGGGTTGGGACTTCGCACCGAAGAAAAACTGTTTTTT
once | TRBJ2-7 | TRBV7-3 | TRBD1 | CASSLGDSRGSYEQYF | TGTGCCAGCAGCTTAGGGGACAGTCGTGGTTCTTACGAGCAGTACTTC
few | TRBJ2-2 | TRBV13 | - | CASSFGTGMSGGELFF | TGTGCCAGCAGCTTTGGTACAGGGATGTCGGGCGGGGAGCTGTTTTTT
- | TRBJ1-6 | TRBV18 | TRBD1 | CASSPPPGGQKESYNSPLHF | TGTGCCAGCTCACCACCGCCAGGGGGCCAGAAGGAGTCCTATAATTCACCCCTCCACTTT
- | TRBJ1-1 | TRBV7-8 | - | CASSPTWTARNTEAFF | TGTGCCAGCAGCCCCACTTGGACAGCAAGGAACACTGAAGCTTTCTTT
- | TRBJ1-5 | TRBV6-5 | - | CASSYSNIGNQPQHF | TGTGCCAGCAGTTACTCAAATATTGGCAATCAGCCCCAGCATTTT
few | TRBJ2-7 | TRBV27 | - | CASSRSTGGREQYF | TGTGCCAGCAGTCGCTCGACAGGAGGACGCGAGCAGTACTTC